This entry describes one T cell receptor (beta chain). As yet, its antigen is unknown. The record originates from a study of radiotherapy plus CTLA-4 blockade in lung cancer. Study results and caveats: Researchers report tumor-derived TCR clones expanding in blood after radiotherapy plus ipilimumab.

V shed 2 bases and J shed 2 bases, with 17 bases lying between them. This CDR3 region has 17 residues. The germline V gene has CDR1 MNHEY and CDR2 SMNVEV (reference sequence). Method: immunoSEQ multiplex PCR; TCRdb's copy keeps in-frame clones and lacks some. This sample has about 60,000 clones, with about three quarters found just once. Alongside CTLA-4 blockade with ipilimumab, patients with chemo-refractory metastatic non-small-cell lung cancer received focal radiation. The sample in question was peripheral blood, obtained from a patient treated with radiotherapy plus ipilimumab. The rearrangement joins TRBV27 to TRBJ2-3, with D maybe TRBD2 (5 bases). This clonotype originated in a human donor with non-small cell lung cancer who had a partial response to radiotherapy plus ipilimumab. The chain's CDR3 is CASSLIALADHTDTQYF. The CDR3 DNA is TGTGCCAGCAGTTTAATCGCGCTAGCAGATCACACAGATACGCAGTATTTT.